The sequence of this T cell receptor (beta chain) was determined in a study of monozygotic twins with inflammatory bowel disease. Regarding the study as a whole: Whether twins were concordant or discordant made no difference to repertoire similarity, possibly from limited power. No one strong IBD-associated signal or clonotype was supported.

TCRdb reanalyzed the 5' RACE reads, giving one entry per CDR3 protein sequence and no DNA. The sample totals fewer than 550,000 distinct CDR3 sequences. This CDR3 is built from 14 residues. Germline CDR1 DFQATT, CDR2 SNEGSKA (reference sequence). Worth noting for this clonotype: The antigen remains unidentified.

The chain combines TRBV20-1 with TRBJ2-2; TCRdb picks TRBD1, but there is no DNA to check that call. The sequence derives from a human donor with ulcerative colitis or Crohn's disease, or a healthy co-twin of an affected twin (not recorded which). The sample taken for sequencing was blood. The CDR3 here is CSAREGRGTGELFF.